The clone carrying this T cell receptor beta chain was found many times. Its antigen remains unidentified. The sample is drawn from a study of T cells in Graves' hyperthyroidism and ophthalmopathy. Study-level points and caveats: Most clonotypes expanded in thyroid above 0.001 were likewise present in blood.

From RNA transcripts, TCR beta CDR3 regions were amplified. The HTBI primer set served for first-round RT-PCR of the TCR CDR3. TCRdb re-called the multiplex PCR reads with MiXCR, one entry per CDR3 protein. Found here are about 340,000 distinct CDR3 sequences, over 20% of them singletons; the top ten hold less than 65%. This TCR was recovered from a woman between 45 and 65 years old with Graves' hyperthyroidism. The material sequenced was blood.

CDR3 loop: CASSVGTGALNTEAFF. CDR3 nucleotides: TGTGCCAGCAGCGTCGGGACAGGGGCTCTGAACACTGAAGCTTTCTTT. The chain joins TRBV7-9 to TRBJ1-1; 10 bases map to TRBD1. V shed 5 bases, J shed 0 bases, and the junction held 6 bases outside the gene matches. In germline, CDR1 is SEHNR, CDR2 FQNEAQ (reference sequence). This CDR3 spans 16 amino acids.